This T cell receptor (beta chain) is drawn from a study of glioma-infiltrating T cells. Study-wide findings and caveats: Gliomas, especially low-grade, showed above-expected tissue-blood divergence; non-neoplastic patients showed below.

The sample holds a few counts of this clonotype. Its antigen is undetermined. The iRepertoire nested amplicon-rescue multiplex PCR amplified TCR alpha and beta CDR3s from RNA. Using its own MiXCR run on the multiplex PCR reads, TCRdb lists one record per CDR3 protein. The sample carries about 410,000 distinct CDR3 sequences, 41% recorded once. The CDR3 loop spans 15 amino acids. V trimming: 6 bases; J trimming: 6 bases; junction bases outside the gene matches: 14. Germline CDR1 reads DFQATT; CDR2 reads SNEGSKA (reference sequence). The sample was glioma tissue, nonneoplastic brain tissue, or PBMCs (not recorded which). The TCR sequence derives from a human donor with low-grade glioma or glioblastoma, undergoing nonglioma brain surgery, or in good health (not recorded which). This chain uses TRBV20-1 with TRBJ2-1, with 7 nucleotides matching TRBD1. Written as DNA, the CDR3 is TGCAGTGCCGAAAGCCCCAGGGGGAGCGTCAATGAGCAGTTCTTC. As protein: CSAESPRGSVNEQFF.